These T cell receptor beta chains were read from a single sample in a study of beta chain features in type 1 diabetes. Sequencing was performed with immunoSEQ multiplex PCR; in TCRdb, only in-frame clones are kept and a portion is missing. This table holds some 900,000 clones, roughly 15% found once. The sample comprised naive CD4+ T cells from blood. The source is a woman younger than 30 in good health. The CDR3 runs from the conserved cysteine through the conserved F or W. A D gene is named only where the DNA matches it firmly. The size field is filled for only some rows; it gives once, few, many or a size class.

V	size	J	D	CDR3	DNA
TRBV2	few	TRBJ2-1	NA	CASSFSPHGQFF	TGTGCCAGCAGTTTCAGCCCGCATGGGCAGTTCTTC
TRBV7-8	NA	TRBJ2-7	NA	CASSPQGREQYF	TGTGCCAGCAGCCCCCAAGGCCGCGAGCAGTACTTC
TRBV7-2	few	TRBJ2-5	NA	CASSLGLETQYF	TGTGCCAGCAGCCTGGGCCTAGAGACCCAGTACTTC
TRBV19	NA	TRBJ1-2	NA	CASTNFQGPLGGYTF	TGTGCCAGTACCAATTTTCAAGGCCCCCTGGGTGGCTACACCTTC
TRBV4-3	NA	TRBJ2-2	TRBD2	CASSQSLAGGFTGELFF	TGCGCCAGCAGCCAGTCACTAGCGGGAGGTTTCACCGGGGAGCTGTTTTTT
TRBV28	NA	TRBJ2-5	TRBD2	CASSLWAGGGETQYF	TGTGCCAGCAGTTTATGGGCGGGAGGCGGGGAGACCCAGTACTTC
TRBV12-2	few	TRBJ1-5	NA	CAYRYSNQPQHF	TGTGCATATCGATATAGCAATCAGCCCCAGCATTTT
TRBV7-2	NA	TRBJ2-1	NA	CASSLDGASYNEQFF	TGTGCCAGCAGCTTAGATGGGGCCTCCTACAATGAGCAGTTCTTC
TRBV7-9	NA	TRBJ1-1	NA	CASSPRVVAHEAFF	TGTGCCAGCAGCCCCCGGGTGGTGGCCCATGAAGCTTTCTTT
TRBV2	NA	TRBJ2-4	NA	CASLNSEAKNIQYF	TGTGCCAGCCTCAATTCCGAGGCCAAAAACATTCAGTACTTC
TRBV10-2	few	TRBJ2-1	NA	CASSEPGGPSQFF	TGCGCCAGCAGTGAGCCTGGGGGGCCATCACAGTTCTTC
TRBV5-1	NA	TRBJ1-5	NA	CASSVGGSNSQPQHF	TGCGCCAGCAGCGTGGGGGGCAGTAACAGTCAGCCCCAGCATTTT
TRBV28	few	TRBJ1-2	NA	CASSLSRSWGYTF	TGTGCCAGCAGTTTATCACGTTCATGGGGCTACACCTTC
TRBV7-2	few	TRBJ2-7	NA	CASSSVGSTYEQYF	TGTGCCAGCAGCTCAGTTGGATCTACCTACGAGCAGTACTTC
TRBV7-8	few	TRBJ2-1	NA	CASSEGSGSYNEQFF	TGTGCCAGCAGCGAGGGTAGCGGCTCCTACAATGAGCAGTTCTTC
TRBV4-2	few	TRBJ2-7	NA	CASSQAGAAYEQYF	TGTGCCAGCAGCCAAGCGGGAGCGGCCTACGAGCAGTACTTC
TRBV5-1	few	TRBJ2-1	TRBD2	CASRPPGLANNEQFF	TGCGCCAGCCGCCCCCCGGGACTAGCGAACAATGAGCAGTTCTTC
TRBV11-2	few	TRBJ1-1	TRBD1	CASSTDRASYTEAFF	TGTGCCAGCAGCACGGACAGGGCCTCGTACACTGAAGCTTTCTTT
TRBV11-2	few	TRBJ2-7	TRBD1	CASSLAGQGGYEQYF	TGTGCCAGCAGCTTAGCCGGACAGGGAGGATACGAGCAGTACTTC
TRBV9	NA	TRBJ2-2	NA	CASSPTPTGELFF	TGTGCCAGCAGCCCAACCCCCACCGGGGAGCTGTTTTTT
TRBV7-9	NA	TRBJ2-2	NA	CASSSDRYTGELFF	TGTGCCAGCAGCTCCGACAGATACACCGGGGAGCTGTTTTTT
TRBV7-8	NA	TRBJ1-5	NA	CASSILASGHRNQPQHF	TGTGCCAGCAGCATATTGGCGTCGGGGCACCGGAATCAGCCCCAGCATTTT
TRBV25-1	few	TRBJ1-2	NA	CASSGQGPWDGYTF	TGTGCCAGCAGTGGCCAGGGCCCTTGGGATGGCTACACCTTC
TRBV19	few	TRBJ1-5	NA	CASRIRDSNQPQHF	TGTGCCAGTAGAATTCGAGACAGCAATCAGCCCCAGCATTTT
TRBV7-2	few	TRBJ2-1	TRBD2	CASSLELSGRDRSQFF	TGTGCCAGCAGCTTAGAGCTGAGCGGGAGAGATAGGTCGCAGTTCTTC
TRBV21-1	few	TRBJ1-1	NA	CATCPRGEEAFF	TGTGCCACCTGTCCCAGGGGCGAAGAAGCTTTCTTT
TRBV7-2	NA	TRBJ2-1	NA	CASSLGERDEQFF	TGTGCCAGCAGCCTCGGGGAGAGGGATGAGCAGTTCTTC
TRBV9	few	TRBJ2-2	NA	CASSVLGQNTGELFF	TGTGCCAGCAGCGTTCTGGGACAAAACACCGGGGAGCTGTTTTTT
TRBV7-2	once	TRBJ2-7	NA	CASSSPGYEQYF	TGTGCCAGCAGCTCTCCAGGGTACGAGCAGTACTTC
TRBV14	few	TRBJ2-3	NA	CASSPGGADTQYF	TGTGCCAGCAGCCCAGGGGGGGCAGATACGCAGTATTTT
TRBV23-1	many	TRBJ2-1	NA	CASARFLSYNEQFF	TGCGCCAGTGCTAGGTTCCTCTCCTACAATGAGCAGTTCTTC
TRBV6-5	few	TRBJ1-2	NA	CASSYSAGALSYGYTF	TGTGCCAGCAGTTACTCAGCGGGGGCTCTGAGCTATGGCTACACCTTC
TRBV25-1	NA	TRBJ2-7	NA	CASSEWVGGEQYF	TGTGCCAGCAGTGAATGGGTGGGAGGCGAGCAGTACTTC
TRBV7-2	few	TRBJ2-3	TRBD2	CASSFPLGGGGTDTQYF	TGTGCCAGCAGCTTCCCCCTGGGGGGAGGGGGCACAGATACGCAGTATTTT
TRBV9	NA	TRBJ1-4	TRBD1	CASSVGTGYNEKLFF	TGTGCCAGCAGCGTAGGGACAGGGTACAATGAAAAACTGTTTTTT
TRBV10-3	few	TRBJ2-1	NA	CAISDNGGTFF	TGTGCCATCAGTGATAACGGCGGGACGTTCTTC
TRBV4-2	NA	TRBJ1-1	NA	CASSQDLERNTEAFF	TGTGCCAGCAGCCAAGATTTGGAGCGGAACACTGAAGCTTTCTTT
TRBV18	few	TRBJ2-1	NA	CASSPGLYNEQFF	TGTGCCAGCTCACCAGGGCTCTACAATGAGCAGTTCTTC
TRBV5-1	NA	TRBJ1-1	NA	CASSRHEGNTEAFF	TGCGCCAGCAGCCGACACGAGGGGAACACTGAAGCTTTCTTT
TRBV9	few	TRBJ2-3	TRBD2	CASSLTSGTGDTQYF	TGTGCCAGCAGCCTGACTAGCGGGACCGGAGATACGCAGTATTTT
TRBV6-1	NA	TRBJ2-5	TRBD2	CASSEPGLKRETQYF	TGTGCCAGCAGTGAACCGGGACTAAAAAGAGAGACCCAGTACTTC
TRBV2	NA	TRBJ2-7	NA	CASSLRDGVSYEQYF	TGTGCCAGCAGTCTGCGGGACGGCGTTTCCTACGAGCAGTACTTC
TRBV7-9	NA	TRBJ2-3	NA	CAASDTGRGTDTQYF	TGTGCCGCTAGCGACACGGGACGAGGCACAGATACGCAGTATTTT
TRBV18	few	TRBJ2-7	NA	CASSPREDYEQYF	TGTGCCAGCTCGCCCCGGGAAGACTACGAGCAGTACTTC
TRBV4-3	few	TRBJ2-5	NA	CASSQQATQETQYF	TGCGCCAGCAGCCAACAGGCAACCCAAGAGACCCAGTACTTC
TRBV7-2	few	TRBJ2-1	TRBD2	CASSTGLARNEQFF	TGTGCCAGCAGCACCGGACTAGCGAGGAATGAGCAGTTCTTC
TRBV28	few	TRBJ2-7	NA	CASSQRYEQYF	TGTGCCAGCAGTCAAAGATACGAGCAGTACTTC
TRBV5-1	few	TRBJ2-7	NA	CASSLTGDIYEQYF	TGCGCCAGCAGCCTGACAGGAGATATCTACGAGCAGTACTTC
TRBV11-1	few	TRBJ2-2	TRBD1	CASSQQGAGELFF	TGTGCCAGCAGCCAACAGGGGGCCGGGGAGCTGTTTTTT
TRBV15	few	TRBJ2-7	NA	CATSREKGSYEQYF	TGTGCCACCAGCAGGGAGAAGGGTTCCTACGAGCAGTACTTC
TRBV2	NA	TRBJ2-1	NA	CASRQVTYNEQFF	TGTGCCAGCAGACAGGTCACCTACAATGAGCAGTTCTTC
TRBV5-1	NA	TRBJ2-3	NA	CASSLGDTQYF	TGCGCCAGCAGCTTGGGAGATACGCAGTATTTT
TRBV19	NA	TRBJ2-3	NA	CASSYRMGVTDTQYF	TGTGCCAGTAGCTACCGCATGGGGGTCACAGATACGCAGTATTTT
TRBV11-2	few	TRBJ2-3	NA	CASSSSPTDTQYF	TGTGCCAGCAGCTCTAGTCCCACAGATACGCAGTATTTT
TRBV19	few	TRBJ2-7	NA	CASSIFGEQYF	TGTGCCAGTAGTATTTTTGGCGAGCAGTACTTC